Reported below is one T cell receptor (beta chain). This entry belongs to a study of blood T cell repertoires in COVID-19. Germline CDR1 and CDR2: LNHDA and SQIVND (reference sequence). V lost 3 bases and J lost 3, with 17 bases in between. The CDR3 length is 16 residues. Per the original data handling: Amplification of reference gene primers was used by the study to estimate nucleated cell counts. TCRdb keeps only in-frame clones here, not all; method: immunoSEQ multiplex PCR. The DNA gave D and trimming, while V, J and clone size come from that table. The table includes around 130,000 clones, approximately 80% detected once.

The sequencing input was peripheral blood. The chain combines TRBV19 with TRBJ1-2, with a tentative D call TRBD1 (6 bases). This clonotype originated in a woman aged 55-70 years with acute or convalescent COVID-19. The CDR3 is CASSIPGLGAYYGYTF. The CDR3 bases are TGTGCCAGTAGTATCCCGGGCCTGGGGGCTTACTATGGCTACACCTTC.